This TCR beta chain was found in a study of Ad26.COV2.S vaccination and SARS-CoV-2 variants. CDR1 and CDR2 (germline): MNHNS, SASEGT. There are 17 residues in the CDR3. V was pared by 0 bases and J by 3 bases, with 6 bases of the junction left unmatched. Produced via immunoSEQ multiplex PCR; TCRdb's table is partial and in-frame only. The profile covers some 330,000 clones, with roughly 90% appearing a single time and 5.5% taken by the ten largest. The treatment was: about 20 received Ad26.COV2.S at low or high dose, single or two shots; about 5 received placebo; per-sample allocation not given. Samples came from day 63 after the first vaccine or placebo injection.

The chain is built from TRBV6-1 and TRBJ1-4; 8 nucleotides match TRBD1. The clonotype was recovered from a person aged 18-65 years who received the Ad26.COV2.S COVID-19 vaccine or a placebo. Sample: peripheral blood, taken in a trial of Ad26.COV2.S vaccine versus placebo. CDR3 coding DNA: TGTGCCAGCAGTGAAGCTTCTGGACAGGGACCTAATGAAAAACTGTTTTTT. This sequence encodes CASSEASGQGPNEKLFF.